The rows below give T cell receptor beta chains drawn from one sample of a study of cytomegalovirus exposure and HLA in healthy donors. Profiling relied on immunoSEQ multiplex PCR, and the TCRdb table lists in-frame clones only, not all of them. This table has 150,000 to 200,000 clones, almost 80% appearing once. Material: PBMCs. Every receptor here comes from a man between 18 and 35 years old in good health and CMV-seropositive. CDR3s include the opening cysteine and the closing phenylalanine or tryptophan. A D gene is named only where the DNA matches it firmly. Only part of the rows carry a size: once, few, many, or a class if the clone is expanded.

V gene	clone size	CDR3 length	D gene	J gene	CDR3 DNA	CDR3 protein
TRBV5-5	.	15	.	TRBJ1-2	TGTGCCAGCAGCTCCTCCGGGCGGGCTAACTATGGCTACACCTTC	CASSSSGRANYGYTF
TRBV21-1	once	15	.	TRBJ2-5	TGTGCCAGCAGCAAAACCCGGGACATCCAAGAGACCCAGTACTTC	CASSKTRDIQETQYF
TRBV28	.	14	.	TRBJ2-7	TGTGCCAGCAGACTACAGGGGGGGTCCTACGAGCAGTACTTC	CASRLQGGSYEQYF
TRBV4-3	.	17	.	TRBJ2-4	TGCGCCAGCAGCCAAAGGCAGGGCGATTTAGCCAAAAACATTCAGTACTTC	CASSQRQGDLAKNIQYF
TRBV7-2	.	16	TRBD1	TRBJ2-5	TGTGCCAGCAGCTTAGCTGTACAGGGGCGTGGAGAGACCCAGTACTTC	CASSLAVQGRGETQYF
TRBV28	many	11	.	TRBJ2-1	TGTGCCAGCACTCTACGCAATGAGCAGTTCTTC	CASTLRNEQFF
TRBV6-5	.	13	.	TRBJ1-2	TGTGCCAGCAGTTACGGCCCCGAGGATGGCTACACCTTC	CASSYGPEDGYTF
TRBV5-1	.	14	.	TRBJ1-1	TGCGCCAGCAGCTTGAAACAGGGGAACACTGAAGCTTTCTTT	CASSLKQGNTEAFF
TRBV5-1	.	18	TRBD1	TRBJ2-3	TGCGCCAGCAGCTTGGCCCCAACAGGGGCGATTTCCACAGATACGCAGTATTTT	CASSLAPTGAISTDTQYF
TRBV2	.	16	TRBD2	TRBJ2-1	TGTGCCAGCAGCAAGGGACTAGCGGCCTCCTACAATGAGCAGTTCTTC	CASSKGLAASYNEQFF
TRBV29-1	.	12	TRBD1	TRBJ1-2	TGCAGCGTTAGACAGGGGATGTATGGCTACACCTTC	CSVRQGMYGYTF
TRBV6-1	.	14	TRBD1	TRBJ1-5	TGTGCCAGCAGGCAGGGGGCTAGCAATCAGCCCCAGCATTTT	CASRQGASNQPQHF
TRBV5-8	.	16	.	TRBJ1-4	TGTGCCAGCAGCTTGGCCCCGACAGGCGTTAGTGAAAAACTGTTTTTT	CASSLAPTGVSEKLFF
TRBV19	.	16	TRBD2	TRBJ2-3	TGTGCCAGTAGTTCTACTTCTTCGGGAGGAGCAGATACGCAGTATTTT	CASSSTSSGGADTQYF
TRBV7-8	.	16	TRBD1	TRBJ1-3	TGTGCCAGCAGCTTAGCAGGGACAGCTTCTGGAAACACCATATATTTT	CASSLAGTASGNTIYF
TRBV6-5	few	15	.	TRBJ1-4	TGTGCCAGCGGGGGGTCGGATTCGCCAAATGAAAAACTGTTTTTT	CASGGSDSPNEKLFF
TRBV6-6	.	15	.	TRBJ1-3	TGTGCCAGCAACCCCCACCCAACTGAGGGAAACACCATATATTTT	CASNPHPTEGNTIYF
TRBV7-9	.	14	.	TRBJ2-7	TGTGCCAGCTCGGACCAGGACAGCTCCTACGAGCAGTACTTC	CASSDQDSSYEQYF
TRBV27	.	14	.	TRBJ1-1	TGTGCCAGCAGTTTAGGGCAGGGGAACACTGAAGCTTTCTTT	CASSLGQGNTEAFF
TRBV7-9	.	15	.	TRBJ2-5	TGTGCCAGCAGCTTAGTGGACGGGAGAGAGGTGACCCAGTACTTC	CASSLVDGREVTQYF
TRBV7-9	.	15	TRBD1	TRBJ1-2	TGTGCCAGCAGCCTCGCTACAGGGGGCCGAGATGGCTACACCTTC	CASSLATGGRDGYTF
TRBV27	few	15	.	TRBJ1-2	TGTGCCAGCAGCCGGATCTTTTCTGGGGGCTATAGCTACACCTTC	CASSRIFSGGYSYTF
TRBV7-9	few	16	TRBD2	TRBJ2-5	TGTGCCAGCAGCTTAGTGTTAGCGGGAGAAGTCGAGACCCAGTACTTC	CASSLVLAGEVETQYF
TRBV28	few	14	.	TRBJ1-3	TGTGCCTCCAAACCGGGTTCCTCTGGAAACACCATATATTTT	CASKPGSSGNTIYF
TRBV9	.	14	.	TRBJ2-5	TGTGCCAGCAGCGCTGACAGTGGCCATGAGACCCAGTACTTC	CASSADSGHETQYF
TRBV5-1	.	14	.	TRBJ2-5	TGCGCCAGCAGCTCCCCCCCGGGGCAAGAGACCCAGTACTTC	CASSSPPGQETQYF
TRBV6-1	.	14	.	TRBJ1-5	TGTGCCAGCCGCCCCTCGGCAGGAAATCAGCCCCAGCATTTT	CASRPSAGNQPQHF
TRBV6-1	.	15	TRBD2	TRBJ2-1	TGTGCCAGCAACGGACTAGCGGGATCCTACAATGAGCAGTTCTTC	CASNGLAGSYNEQFF
TRBV28	few	15	TRBD1	TRBJ1-5	TGTGCCAGCAGTTACGGACAGGAGGCCTTGCAGCCCCAGCATTTT	CASSYGQEALQPQHF
TRBV6-6	.	15	.	TRBJ1-3	TGTGCCAGCAGTTACCCCGGGTCCTCTGGAAACACCATATATTTT	CASSYPGSSGNTIYF
TRBV18	.	15	TRBD1	TRBJ2-2	TGTGCCAGCTCACCACGACAGGGGTTCACCGGGGAGCTGTTTTTT	CASSPRQGFTGELFF
TRBV19	.	13	.	TRBJ2-1	TGTGCCAGTAGTATAGGACCCGGGGGTGAGCAGTTCTTC	CASSIGPGGEQFF